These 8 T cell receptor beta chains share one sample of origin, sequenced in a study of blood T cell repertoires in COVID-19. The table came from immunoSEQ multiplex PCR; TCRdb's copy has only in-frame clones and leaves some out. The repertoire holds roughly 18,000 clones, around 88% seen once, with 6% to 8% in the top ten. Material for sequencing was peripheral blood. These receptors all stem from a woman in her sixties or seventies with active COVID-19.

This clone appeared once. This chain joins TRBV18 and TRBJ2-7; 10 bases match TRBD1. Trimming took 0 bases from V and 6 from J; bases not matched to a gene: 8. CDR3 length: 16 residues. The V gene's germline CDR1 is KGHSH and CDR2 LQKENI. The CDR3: CASSPPAGTGVGEQYF. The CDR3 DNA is TGTGCCAGCTCACCACCGGCCGGGACAGGGGTCGGCGAGCAGTACTTC.

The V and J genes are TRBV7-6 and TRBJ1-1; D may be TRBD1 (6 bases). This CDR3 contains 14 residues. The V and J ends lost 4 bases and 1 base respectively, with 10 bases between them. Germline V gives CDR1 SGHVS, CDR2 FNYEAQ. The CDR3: CASSSRTENTEAFF. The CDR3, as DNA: TGTGCCAGCAGCTCGCGGACAGAGAACACTGAAGCTTTCTTT. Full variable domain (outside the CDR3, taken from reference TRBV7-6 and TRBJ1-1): GAGVSQSPRYKVTKRGQDVALRCDPISGHVSLYWYRQALGQGPEFLTYFNYEAQQDKSGLPNDRFSAERPEGSISTLTIQRTEQRDSAMYRCASSSRTENTEAFFGQGTRLTVV.

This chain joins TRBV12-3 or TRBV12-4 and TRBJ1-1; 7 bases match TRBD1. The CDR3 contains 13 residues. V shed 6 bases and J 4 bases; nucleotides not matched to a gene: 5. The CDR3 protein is CASRGQYGTEAFF. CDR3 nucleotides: TGTGCCAGCAGGGGACAGTACGGCACTGAAGCTTTCTTT.

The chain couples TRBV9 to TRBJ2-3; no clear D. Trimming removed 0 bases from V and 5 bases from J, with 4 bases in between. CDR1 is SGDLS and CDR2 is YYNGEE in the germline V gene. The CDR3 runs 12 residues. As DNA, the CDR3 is TGTGCCAGCAGCGTAGACGGAGATACGCAGTATTTT. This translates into CASSVDGDTQYF.

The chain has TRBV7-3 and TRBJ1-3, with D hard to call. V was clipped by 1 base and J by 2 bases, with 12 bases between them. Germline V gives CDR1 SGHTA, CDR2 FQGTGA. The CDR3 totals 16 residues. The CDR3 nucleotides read TGTGCCAGCAGCTTAATTCGTGGGCAGGCTGGAAACACCATATATTTT. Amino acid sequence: CASSLIRGQAGNTIYF. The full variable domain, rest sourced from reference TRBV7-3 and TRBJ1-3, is GAGVSQTPSNKVTEKGKYVELRCDPISGHTALYWYRQSLGQGPEFLIYFQGTGAADDSGLPNDRFFAVRPEGSVSTLKIQRTERGDSAVYLCASSLIRGQAGNTIYFGEGSWLTVV.

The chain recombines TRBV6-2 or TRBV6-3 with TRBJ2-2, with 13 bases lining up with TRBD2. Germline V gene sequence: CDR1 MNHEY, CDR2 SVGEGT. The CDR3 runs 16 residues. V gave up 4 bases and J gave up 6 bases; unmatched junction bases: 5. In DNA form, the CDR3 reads TGTGCCAGCAGTTCAGGACTAGCGGGGGTACCCGGGGAGCTGTTTTTT. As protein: CASSSGLAGVPGELFF.

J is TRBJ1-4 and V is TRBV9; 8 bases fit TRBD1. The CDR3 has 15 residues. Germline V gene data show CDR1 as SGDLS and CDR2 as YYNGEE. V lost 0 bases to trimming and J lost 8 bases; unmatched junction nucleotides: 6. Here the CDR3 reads CASSVAGQGREKLFF. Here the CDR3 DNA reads TGTGCCAGCAGCGTAGCCGGACAGGGTCGAGAAAAACTGTTTTTT.

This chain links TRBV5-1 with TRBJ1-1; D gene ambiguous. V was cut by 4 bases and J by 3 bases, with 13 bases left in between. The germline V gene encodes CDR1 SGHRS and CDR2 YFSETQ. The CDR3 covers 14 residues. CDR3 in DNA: TGCGCCAGCAGCCTATTCAATTTGGACACTGAAGCTTTCTTT. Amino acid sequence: CASSLFNLDTEAFF.